This T cell receptor (beta chain) comes out of a study of Graves' ophthalmopathy and Graves' hyperthyroidism. Study-wide results and limits: The model predicted progression of ophthalmopathy with a sensitivity of 70% to 71%, and its specificity was 72% to 80%. Among thyroid clonotypes expanded above 0.001 frequency, most also appeared in blood.

Germline V gene data show CDR1 as SNHLY and CDR2 as FYNNEI. Trimming pared 7 bases from V and 8 bases from J, leaving 11 bases between. This CDR3 comprises 12 residues. Details on this clonotype: The antigen remains unidentified.

Aged 18 to 65, the patients with hyperthyroidism had under 2 months' duration and were newly diagnosed. Each diagnosis was determined on the basis of clinical symptoms, serum thyroxine, TRAb, thyroid ultrasound and orbital computed tomography. The study amplified TCR beta CDR3 regions using RNA transcripts. The workflow started with a first-round RT-PCR run with HTBI primers and then moved on to a second-round multiplex PCR. Via MiXCR, TCRdb re-called the multiplex PCR reads, giving one row per CDR3 protein. The profile shows about 590,000 distinct CDR3 sequences, under 40% of them singletons. This TCR derives from an adult man with Graves' hyperthyroidism. J is TRBJ2-2 and V is TRBV2; no clear D. Sequences were obtained from peripheral blood or thyroid tissue (not recorded which). The CDR3: CASTDKAGELFF. CDR3 bases: TGTGCCAGCACCGATAAGGCAGGGGAGCTGTTTTTT. The complete variable domain, with remaining parts taken from reference TRBV2 and TRBJ2-2, reads EPEVTQTPSHQVTQMGQEVILRCVPISNHLYFYWYRQILGQKVEFLVSFYNNEISEKSEIFDDQFSVERPDGSNFTLKIRSTKLEDSAMYFCASTDKAGELFFGEGSRLTVL.